These 30 T cell receptor beta chains originate from one sample sequenced in a study of blood T cells in healthy people across ages. Together with a sample-barcoded 5' primer, a J-beta primer mix was included in a second PCR lasting roughly 6 to 12 cycles. TCRdb re-called the 5' RACE reads with MiXCR, one entry per CDR3 protein. The table shows about 1.5 million distinct CDR3 sequences, with under 55% occurring only once. Sequencing was done on a sample of blood. All receptors derive from a woman in her late teens or twenties in good health.

The chain carries TRBV7-2 and TRBJ2-5, with D possibly matching TRBD1 (6 bases). V was trimmed by 1 base and J by 3 bases, leaving 9 bases between them. The CDR3 runs 14 residues. Germline lookup yields CDR1 SGHTA and CDR2 FQGNSA. The CDR3 coding sequence is TGTGCCAGCAGCTTAGGGGGGCGGAAAGAGACCCAGTACTTC. Translated, it gives CASSLGGRKETQYF. Complete variable domain (other parts from reference TRBV7-2 and TRBJ2-5): GAGVSQSPSNKVTEKGKDVELRCDPISGHTALYWYRQSLGQGLEFLIYFQGNSAPDKSGLPSDRFSAERTGGSVSTLTIQRTQQEDSAVYLCASSLGGRKETQYFGPGTRLLVL.

This clonotype was seen at least ten times. One end of the junction varies from germline; a read error may be responsible. The chain is built from TRBV4-1 and TRBJ2-7; D is uncertain. CDR3 length equals 13 residues. CDR1 is MGHRA, CDR2 YSYEKL, per germline. The CDR3 nucleotides are TGTGCCAGCAGCCAAGATGGGTCCTACGAGCAGTACTTC. Its protein is CASSQDGSYEQYF.

The sample holds a few counts of this clonotype. In nucleotides, the CDR3 is TGCAGCGTTGAGGAAGGGGAAAAACTGTTTTTT. Residues: CSVEEGEKLFF. The chain recombines TRBV29-1 with TRBJ1-4; D not resolved. Germline lookup yields CDR1 SQVTM and CDR2 ANQGSEA. With 3 bases removed from V and 8 bases from J, the gap between germline ends came to 7 bases. The CDR3 loop spans 11 amino acids.

The rearrangement links TRBV28 to TRBJ2-1, with 8 positions matching TRBD2. The V gene end was trimmed by 7 bases and the J gene end by 8 bases; junction bases not matched to a gene: 10. Germline assignment: CDR1 MDHEN and CDR2 SYDVKM. The CDR3 runs to 14 residues. The CDR3 sequence is CASKEAGVSYEQFF. In nucleotides, the CDR3 is TGTGCCAGCAAAGAAGCGGGAGTGTCCTATGAGCAGTTCTTC.

J is TRBJ2-1 and V is TRBV12-5; tentatively, D is TRBD1 or TRBD2 (6 bases each). Matching the DNA end better, TRBJ2-7 makes the J call doubtful. This CDR3 has 13 amino acids. Germline V gives CDR1 LGHNT, CDR2 FRNRAP. The CDR3 DNA reads TGTGCTAGTGGTTTGTGGGGGGACAATGAGCAGTACTTC. Amino acids: CASGLWGDNEQYF.

The table lists this clonotype with a few counts. The chain couples TRBV27 to TRBJ2-5; perhaps TRBD1 as D (5 bases). The V end was cut by 5 bases, the J end by 7 bases, with 14 bases between. The CDR3 is made up of 13 amino acids. Germline values: CDR1 MNHEY, CDR2 SMNVEV (reference sequence). The CDR3 loop is CASSPPGLVTQYF. The CDR3 coding sequence is TGTGCCAGCAGTCCTCCAGGGTTAGTGACCCAGTACTTC.

This chain connects TRBV9 to TRBJ2-3, with D possibly matching TRBD2 (6 bases). The CDR3 is 14 residues long. Germline CDR1 and CDR2: SGDLS and YYNGEE. V lost 2 bases and J lost 3, with 10 bases in between. CDR3 bases: TGTGCCAGCAGCGTCCTAGCGACGACAGATACGCAGTATTTT. Translating gives CASSVLATTDTQYF.

The chain links TRBV15 to TRBJ1-6; D is ambiguous. The CDR3 is 16 amino acids. In germline, CDR1 is LNHNV, CDR2 YYDKDF (reference sequence). V lost 0 bases and J lost 7, with 13 bases in between. The CDR3 here is CATSRDRGRSNSPLHF. For the CDR3, the DNA is TGTGCCACCAGCAGAGATCGTGGCAGGTCAAATTCACCCCTCCACTTT.

V usage is TRBV4-1 and J usage is TRBJ2-5; D is undetermined. This CDR3 has 17 residues. CDR1 is MGHRA, CDR2 YSYEKL, per germline. V lost 0 bases and J 0 bases, leaving 14 bases between the germline ends. CDR3 nucleotide sequence: TGCGCCAGCAGCCAAGATGATCTCCAGACGTACCAAGAGACCCAGTACTTC. Translating gives CASSQDDLQTYQETQYF.

CDR3 loop: CASHPGVSYNEQFF. DNA for the CDR3: TGTGCTTCGCACCCCGGGGTTTCCTACAATGAGCAGTTCTTC. The rearrangement uses TRBV28 and TRBJ2-1; a possible D gene is TRBD2 (5 bases). Germline assignment: CDR1 MDHEN and CDR2 SYDVKM. CDR3 length equals 14 residues.

This chain links TRBV20-1 with TRBJ1-2, with D perhaps TRBD1 (5 bases). The CDR3 covers 15 residues. The V gene's germline CDR1 is DFQATT and CDR2 SNEGSKA (reference sequence). V dropped 2 bases and J dropped 0 bases, with 13 bases sitting between them. The CDR3 loop is CSARPQTAPNYGYTF. As DNA, the CDR3 is TGCAGTGCTAGACCCCAGACAGCCCCTAACTATGGCTACACCTTC.

A few counts support this clonotype. This sequence joins TRBV3-1 and TRBJ2-5, with D possibly TRBD1 on 6 matching bases. Germline loops: CDR1 LGHDT, CDR2 YNNKEL (reference sequence). The CDR3 is 13 residues long. V lost 3 bases and J lost 8, with 13 bases in between. DNA of the CDR3: TGTGCCAGCAGCCAGAAACAGGGCAGAACCCAGTACTTC. Protein sequence: CASSQKQGRTQYF.

The chain recombines TRBV25-1 with TRBJ2-6, with D perhaps matching TRBD2 (5 bases). Trimming took off 4 bases at V and 2 bases at J, with 18 bases between the two ends. The CDR3 spans 18 residues. Per the germline V gene, CDR1 is MGHDK and CDR2 is SYGVNS. The CDR3 sequence is CASSAPVRGDPGANVLTF. CDR3 coding DNA: TGTGCCAGCAGTGCCCCAGTACGGGGAGATCCTGGGGCCAACGTCCTGACTTTC.

The V gene is TRBV29-1, the J gene TRBJ1-2; possible D gene TRBD1, 5 bases. The CDR3 sequence is 13 residues long. Trimming removed 2 bases from V and 6 bases from J, with 13 bases in between. Germline lookup yields CDR1 SQVTM and CDR2 ANQGSEA. CDR3 amino acids: CSVEFPGAHGYTF. The CDR3 DNA reads TGCAGCGTTGAATTTCCTGGGGCCCATGGCTACACCTTC.

The V gene is TRBV2, the J gene TRBJ2-1; 8 bases are a match to TRBD2. Germline V gene lookup returns CDR1 SNHLY and CDR2 FYNNEI. The V and J ends lost 6 bases and 1 base, in that order; junction bases with no gene match: 11. The CDR3 consists of 17 residues. The CDR3 nucleotides read TGTGCCAGCAGGACGGAGAGAATAGCGGGGTCCTACAATGAGCAGTTCTTC. Its translation is CASRTERIAGSYNEQFF.

V gene TRBV27 combines with J gene TRBJ1-1; tentatively, D is TRBD1 (5 bases). The ends were cut back, 2 bases at V and 4 bases at J, with 11 bases in the middle. There are 14 residues in the CDR3. The germline V gene encodes CDR1 MNHEY and CDR2 SMNVEV (reference sequence). In nucleotides, the CDR3 is TGTGCCAGCAGTTTACAGGGATCTAGCACTGAAGCTTTCTTT. It codes for CASSLQGSSTEAFF.

CDR3 sequence reads: CASSPLDRGEKLFF. The CDR3 nucleotides read TGTGCCAGCAGCCCACTGGACAGGGGTGAAAAACTGTTTTTT. The chain has TRBV7-9 and TRBJ1-4; 9 bases are shared with TRBD1. The CDR3 has 14 amino acids. Trimming removed 5 bases from V and 7 bases from J; junction bases left unmatched: 5. Germline CDR1 reads SEHNR; CDR2 reads FQNEAQ (reference sequence).

This clonotype came up a few times. V usage is TRBV20-1 and J usage is TRBJ2-3; D gene ambiguous. Trimming pared 6 bases from V and 2 bases from J, leaving 15 bases between. Germline lookup yields CDR1 DFQATT and CDR2 SNEGSKA (reference sequence). The CDR3 is 14 residues long. The CDR3 DNA sequence: TGCAGTGCGGGAAAGGTTGGGTTCACAGATACGCAGTATTTT. Translation: CSAGKVGFTDTQYF.

This chain connects TRBV27 to TRBJ2-1; D possibly uses TRBD1 or TRBD2 (6 bases each). The J call may be in error: the DNA end matches TRBJ2-7 better. The germline CDR1 and CDR2 sequences are MNHEY and SMNVEV (reference sequence). The CDR3 sequence is 16 residues long. The CDR3 nucleotides are TGTGCCAGCAGTTTCCAACTAGCAGGGGTAAACAATGAGCAGTACTTC. It specifies CASSFQLAGVNNEQYF.

This clonotype was counted between two and nine times. The chain has TRBV4-1 and TRBJ1-2, with 8 nucleotides matching TRBD1. Germline assignment: CDR1 MGHRA and CDR2 YSYEKL. The CDR3 covers 15 residues. Trimming took 3 bases from V and 4 from J; bases not matched to a gene: 7. The CDR3 DNA follows: TGCGCCAGCAGCCAGTTGGACAGGGAGGGCTATGGCTACACCTTC. Its translation is CASSQLDREGYGYTF.

The CDR3 sequence: CASRQGIAKNIQYF. The CDR3 DNA follows: TGTGCCAGCAGACAGGGTATAGCCAAAAACATTCAGTACTTC. This chain uses TRBV2 with TRBJ2-4; possible D gene TRBD1, 6 bases. CDR1 and CDR2 (germline): SNHLY, FYNNEI. Trimming took off 6 bases at V and 0 bases at J, with 9 bases between the two ends. This CDR3 region has 14 residues.

This sequence joins TRBV4-3 and TRBJ2-1; D might be TRBD2 (6 bases). The CDR3 is 16 amino acids. V was cut by 1 base and J by 6 bases, with 16 bases left in between. Germline lookup yields CDR1 LGHNA and CDR2 YSLEER. The CDR3 bases are TGCGCCAGCAGCCAAGGAGTTGGGGTGGGGGGCAATGAGCAGTTCTTC. Translation: CASSQGVGVGGNEQFF.

The CDR3 bases are TGTGCCAGCAGCGTCCGGAGGGGGCTATGGCTACGCCTTGACTACACCTTC. Translated, it gives CASSVRRGLWLRLDYTF. V and J are TRBV7-9 and TRBJ1-2; 7 bases are a match to TRBD1. Germline loops: CDR1 SEHNR, CDR2 FQNEAQ (reference sequence). Unmatched junction bases numbered 22, after V lost 5 bases and J lost 10 bases. CDR3 length equals 17 residues.

The V and J genes are TRBV12-3 or TRBV12-4 and TRBJ1-1; TRBD1 might be the D (5 bases). The CDR3 extends over 18 amino acids. V gave up 1 base and J gave up 0 bases, with 18 bases separating them. CDR3 sequence (DNA): TGTGCCAGCAGTTTAGTCGGGCAGGGCATAATGCTGAACACTGAAGCTTTCTTT. Its protein product is CASSLVGQGIMLNTEAFF.

Ten or more counts support this clonotype. DNA of the CDR3: TGTGCCAGCAGCCTCGCGGGGATGAACACTGAAGCTTTCTTT. The encoded protein is CASSLAGMNTEAFF. The chain joins TRBV14 to TRBJ1-1, with D unresolved. Trimming shortened V by 4 bases and J by 0 bases, and 9 bases separated the two germline ends. Germline V gene sequence: CDR1 SGHDN, CDR2 FVKESK. This CDR3 contains 14 residues. Combining the CDR3 with reference TRBV14 and TRBJ1-1 gives the whole variable domain EAGVTQFPSHSVIEKGQTVTLRCDPISGHDNLYWYRRVMGKEIKFLLHFVKESKQDESGMPNNRFLAERTGGTYSTLKVQPAELEDSGVYFCASSLAGMNTEAFFGQGTRLTVV.

The table lists this clonotype with a few counts. The chain employs TRBV11-2 and TRBJ2-3; 8 bases are a match to TRBD1. V lost 6 bases, J lost 3 bases, and 8 bases stayed unmatched. This CDR3 contains 15 residues. Germline lookup yields CDR1 SGHAT and CDR2 FQNNGV. The CDR3 DNA is TGTGCCAGCAGACAACTCAGGGGGCGGACAGATACGCAGTATTTT. It translates to CASRQLRGRTDTQYF.

The J gene is TRBJ2-7, the V gene TRBV7-9; D is ambiguous. The V end was cut by 4 bases, the J end by 7 bases, with 20 bases between. Germline V gives CDR1 SEHNR, CDR2 FQNEAQ (reference sequence). The CDR3 runs 15 residues. The CDR3: CASSSGSSGVNEQYF. CDR3 bases: TGTGCCAGCAGCTCCGGGTCTTCAGGAGTGAATGAGCAGTACTTC.

This clonotype was detected a few times. V gene TRBV2 combines with J gene TRBJ2-1, with 9 bases lining up with TRBD1. This CDR3 has 16 amino acids. Looked up from germline, CDR1 is SNHLY and CDR2 is FYNNEI. V lost 2 bases, J lost 4 bases, and 6 bases stayed unmatched. The CDR3 protein is CASSELGDRAYNEQFF. In nucleotides, the CDR3 is TGTGCCAGCAGTGAACTCGGGGACAGGGCTTACAATGAGCAGTTCTTC.

This clonotype was counted ten times or more. This chain's CDR3 is CSVETRNEQFF. In DNA, the CDR3 is TGCAGCGTTGAGACGCGTAATGAGCAGTTCTTC. The chain joins TRBV29-1 to TRBJ2-1; D is unresolved. V lost 3 bases to trimming and J lost 7 bases, with 7 bases between them. The CDR3 is 11 residues long. Germline values: CDR1 SQVTM, CDR2 ANQGSEA.

This chain uses TRBV28 with TRBJ2-1; D not resolved. Germline CDR1 and CDR2: MDHEN and SYDVKM. With 10 bases removed from V and 5 bases from J, the gap between germline ends came to 9 bases. The CDR3 is 11 amino acids. CDR3 coding DNA: TGTGCCATTGCCCCCCACAATGAGCAGTTCTTC. Translation: CAIAPHNEQFF.